These T cell receptor beta chains were read from a single sample in a study of cytomegalovirus exposure and HLA in healthy donors. Some clones are missing from TCRdb's copy, which holds only in-frame ones; the method was immunoSEQ multiplex PCR. The sample holds about 150,000 clones; around 88% are singletons and the top ten take under 25%. The material sequenced was PBMCs. These receptors originate from a young man in good health and CMV-seropositive. The CDR3 runs from the conserved cysteine through the conserved F or W. Each record gives: clone size, D gene, J gene, V gene, CDR3 DNA, CDR3 protein. A D gene is named only where the DNA matches it firmly. Clone size is shown for a subset of rows, as once, few, many or a class of expanded clone.

>NA|TRBD2|TRBJ2-2|TRBV6-6
TGTGCCAGCACCCGGGGGGGCCGGGAGCTGTTTTTT
CASTRGGRELFF
>NA|TRBD1|TRBJ2-7|TRBV6-5
TGTGCCAGCAGTTACACGAGGACAGGCTTGGACGAGCAGTACTTC
CASSYTRTGLDEQYF
>NA|TRBD1|TRBJ1-6|TRBV15
TGTGCCACCAGCAGAGACCCGGGACAGGGGGCACTTTCACCCCTCCACTTT
CATSRDPGQGALSPLHF
>NA|TRBD2|TRBJ2-5|TRBV9
TGTGCCAGCAGCCGTATTACTAGCGGGGTAGAGACCCAGTACTTC
CASSRITSGVETQYF
>NA|TRBD1|TRBJ2-5|TRBV6-5
TGTGCCAGCAGTTTCGACAGGGGCCAAGAGACCCAGTACTTC
CASSFDRGQETQYF
>NA|NA|TRBJ1-2|TRBV5-5
TGTGCCAGCAGCTTGGCAAGTGGGGCCCCTAACTATGGCTACACCTTC
CASSLASGAPNYGYTF
>NA|TRBD1|TRBJ2-1|TRBV7-3
TGTGCCAGCAGCCCAACCACAGGGGGAAATTGGCAGTTCTTC
CASSPTTGGNWQFF
>NA|TRBD2|TRBJ2-1|TRBV19
TGTGCCAGTACCCCGGAGCGGGGACTAGGGCTGTTCTTC
CASTPERGLGLFF
>few|NA|TRBJ1-1|TRBV7-9
TGTGCCAGCAGCCCCGAAGCAGGGTGGGGCACTGAAGCTTTCTTT
CASSPEAGWGTEAFF
>NA|NA|TRBJ2-2|TRBV7-2
TGTGCCAGCAGCCCGTCGAACACCGGGGAGCTGTTTTTT
CASSPSNTGELFF
>NA|NA|TRBJ2-7|TRBV20-1
TGCAGTGGGGCGGGGCTGCGGGAGCAGTACTTC
CSGAGLREQYF
>NA|TRBD2|TRBJ2-1|TRBV9
TGTGCCAGCAGTATAGCGGGAGCAAGCAATGAGCAGTTCTTC
CASSIAGASNEQFF
>NA|NA|TRBJ1-4|TRBV6-5
TGTGCCAGCAGTTACGGTCTGGGGACATCGAATGAAAAACTGTTTTTT
CASSYGLGTSNEKLFF
>once|TRBD1|TRBJ1-1|TRBV7-3
TGTGCCAGCAGCCTGGGACAGGGCGGGTCGGCTGAAGCTTTCTTT
CASSLGQGGSAEAFF
>NA|TRBD1|TRBJ2-7|TRBV6-5
TGTGCCAGCAGTTCTGGACAGGGCTTCGAGCAGTACTTC
CASSSGQGFEQYF
>NA|TRBD2|TRBJ2-1|TRBV4-3
TGCGCCAGCAGCTACCAGCGGGGGGATAATGAGCAGTTCTTC
CASSYQRGDNEQFF
>NA|TRBD1|TRBJ1-1|TRBV6-5
TGTGCCAGCAGTTACTCGCGGACAGGGAAGAAAACTGAAGCTTTCTTT
CASSYSRTGKKTEAFF
>NA|TRBD1|TRBJ1-1|TRBV5-1
TGCGCCAGCAGCTCGGACAGGGGGGTCACTGAAGCTTTCTTT
CASSSDRGVTEAFF
>few|NA|TRBJ1-2|TRBV7-9
TGTGCCAGCAGCTTTGGGGAGGAGGGCTACACCTTC
CASSFGEEGYTF
>NA|NA|TRBJ1-6|TRBV6-5
TGTGCCAGCAGTTACTCGCAGACAGGATTAAATTCACCCCTCCACTTT
CASSYSQTGLNSPLHF
>NA|TRBD1|TRBJ2-1|TRBV19
TGTGCCAGTAGTACCGGGACAGGGTGGGGGATCCTCTTC
CASSTGTGWGILF
>NA|NA|TRBJ2-7|TRBV6-1
TGTGCCAGCAGTGTGGCAATGGAGGGATACGAGCAGTACTTC
CASSVAMEGYEQYF
>NA|NA|TRBJ2-1|TRBV5-1
TGCGCCAGCAGACCGCGGCAAGACTACAATGAGCAGTTCTTC
CASRPRQDYNEQFF
>NA|NA|TRBJ2-7|TRBV7-9
TGTGCCAGCAGGGGGGCTAGGGCCAACGAGCAGTACTTC
CASRGARANEQYF
>NA|NA|TRBJ1-3|TRBV6-5
TGTGCCAGCAGGGCTTCTGGAAACACCATATATTTT
CASRASGNTIYF
>once|NA|TRBJ2-7|TRBV5-1
TGCGCCAGCAGCGGACTGACAGGCACCTACGAGCAGTACTTC
CASSGLTGTYEQYF
>NA|NA|TRBJ2-3|TRBV5-6
TGTGCCAGCAGACGAGTTGGGGCTGGGACAGATACGCAGTATTTT
CASRRVGAGTDTQYF
>NA|TRBD1|TRBJ2-1|TRBV2
TGTGCCAGCACCGGACAGGGGATTAGCTACAATGAGCAGTTCTTC
CASTGQGISYNEQFF
>NA|TRBD1|TRBJ1-2|TRBV7-8
TGTGCCAGCAGCTTCGACAGGGGGCGCGTAAATGGCTACACCTTC
CASSFDRGRVNGYTF
>once|TRBD2|TRBJ2-2|TRBV7-6
TGTGCCAGCAGCTTCGGCCCGGGACTAGCGGGAGTCCACGGGGAGCTGTTTTTT
CASSFGPGLAGVHGELFF
>NA|TRBD1|TRBJ2-6|TRBV27
TGTGCCAGCAGTTCCCGACCGGGACAGGCCCTCTCTGGGGCCAACGTCCTGACTTTC
CASSSRPGQALSGANVLTF